One T cell receptor (beta chain) is described in this entry. This record comes from a study of blood T cell repertoires in COVID-19. Study as a whole: In each case, the material was cDNA or gDNA derived from T cells, B-cell-depleted T cells, or PBMCs.

Methods used by the authors: For nucleated cells, counts were estimated from reference gene primer amplification. Assay used: immunoSEQ multiplex PCR; TCRdb lists only in-frame clones, some missing. Clonal size and the V and J genes are those of that table, whereas D and trimming came from the DNA. The profile covers 250,000 to 300,000 clones, with around 90% appearing a single time and about 1% taken by the ten largest. The study assigned cohorts using participant-reported clinical history. Germline assignment: CDR1 SGHRS and CDR2 YFSETQ. The length of the CDR3 is 16 residues. V dropped 4 bases and J dropped 1; count of bases not matched to a gene: 7.

This clonotype originated in a woman aged 25 to 39 who had recovered from COVID-19. The rearrangement uses TRBV5-1 and TRBJ1-2, with 10 nucleotides matching TRBD1. The sequenced material came from PBMCs or T cells enriched from blood (not recorded which). The CDR3 reads CASSPGTGVGNYGYTF. Here the CDR3 DNA reads TGCGCCAGCAGCCCCGGGACAGGGGTGGGTAACTATGGCTACACCTTC.